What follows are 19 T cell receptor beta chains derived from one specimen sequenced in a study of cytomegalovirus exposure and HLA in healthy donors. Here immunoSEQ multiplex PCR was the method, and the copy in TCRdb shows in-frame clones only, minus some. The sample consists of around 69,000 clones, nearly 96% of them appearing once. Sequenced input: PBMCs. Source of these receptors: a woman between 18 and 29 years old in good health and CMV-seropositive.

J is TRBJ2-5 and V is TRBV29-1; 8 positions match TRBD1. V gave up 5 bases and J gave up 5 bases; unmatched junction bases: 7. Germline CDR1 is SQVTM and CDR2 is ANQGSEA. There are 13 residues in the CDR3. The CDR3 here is CSVSGGPGETQYF. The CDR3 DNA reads TGCAGCGTTTCAGGGGGCCCCGGGGAGACCCAGTACTTC. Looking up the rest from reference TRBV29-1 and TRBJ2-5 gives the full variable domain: SAVISQKPSRDICQRGTSLTIQCQVDSQVTMMFWYRQQPGQSLTLIATANQGSEATYESGFVIDKFPISRPNLTFSTLTVSNMSPEDSSIYLCSVSGGPGETQYFGPGTRLLVL.

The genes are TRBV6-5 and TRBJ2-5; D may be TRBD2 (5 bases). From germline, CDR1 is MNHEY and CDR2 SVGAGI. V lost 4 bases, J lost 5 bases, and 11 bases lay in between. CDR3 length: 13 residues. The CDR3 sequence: CASSLSGDETQYF. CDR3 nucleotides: TGTGCCAGCAGTTTATCCGGGGATGAGACCCAGTACTTC.

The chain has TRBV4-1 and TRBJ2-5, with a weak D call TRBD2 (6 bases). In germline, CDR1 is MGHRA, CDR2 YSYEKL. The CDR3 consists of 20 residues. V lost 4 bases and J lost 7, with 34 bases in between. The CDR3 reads CASSPSTGTSEIKGSGTQYF. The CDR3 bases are TGCGCCAGCAGCCCCTCAACCGGGACTTCCGAAATTAAGGGGTCTGGGACCCAGTACTTC.

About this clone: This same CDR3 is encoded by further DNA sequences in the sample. The CDR3 DNA sequence: TGTGCCTGGAGTCGTCAGGGGAATCAGCCCCAGCATTTT. The encoded protein is CAWSRQGNQPQHF. The V gene is TRBV30, the J gene TRBJ1-5, with TRBD1 as a possible D gene (6 bases). V lost 2 bases and J lost 4, with 9 bases in between. Looked up from germline, CDR1 is GTSNPN and CDR2 is SVGIG (reference sequence). The CDR3 consists of 13 residues.

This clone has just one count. DNA for the CDR3: TGTGCCAGCAGCCACACGACAGGTTACAATGAGCAGTTCTTC. Protein sequence: CASSHTTGYNEQFF. The rearrangement uses TRBV7-9 and TRBJ2-1; the D gene is possibly TRBD1 (6 bases). Between the trimmed V and J ends, which lost 5 bases and 4 bases, there was a span of 12 bases. Germline lookup yields CDR1 SEHNR and CDR2 FQNEAQ (reference sequence). The CDR3 is 14 residues long.

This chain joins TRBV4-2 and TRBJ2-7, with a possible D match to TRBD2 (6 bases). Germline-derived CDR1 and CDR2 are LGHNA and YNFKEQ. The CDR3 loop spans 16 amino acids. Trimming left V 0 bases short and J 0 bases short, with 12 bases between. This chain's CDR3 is CASSQDSGEPSYEQYF. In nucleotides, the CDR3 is TGTGCCAGCAGCCAAGACTCGGGGGAGCCCTCCTACGAGCAGTACTTC.

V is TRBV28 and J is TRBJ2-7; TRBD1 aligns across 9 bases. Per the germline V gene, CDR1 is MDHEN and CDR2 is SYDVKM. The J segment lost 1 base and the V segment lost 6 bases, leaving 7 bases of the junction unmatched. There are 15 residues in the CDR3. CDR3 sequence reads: CASSLVGTGSYEQYF. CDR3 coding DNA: TGTGCCAGCAGCTTAGTCGGGACAGGGTCCTACGAGCAGTACTTC.

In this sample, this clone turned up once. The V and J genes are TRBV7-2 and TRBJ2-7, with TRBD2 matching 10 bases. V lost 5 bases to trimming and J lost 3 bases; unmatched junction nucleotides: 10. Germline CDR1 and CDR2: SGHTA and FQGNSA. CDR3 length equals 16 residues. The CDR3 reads CASSAHGLAEDYEQYF. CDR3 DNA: TGTGCCAGCAGCGCCCATGGACTAGCGGAAGACTACGAGCAGTACTTC. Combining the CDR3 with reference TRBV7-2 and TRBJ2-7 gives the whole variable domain GAGVSQSPSNKVTEKGKDVELRCDPISGHTALYWYRQSLGQGLEFLIYFQGNSAPDKSGLPSDRFSAERTGGSVSTLTIQRTQQEDSAVYLCASSAHGLAEDYEQYFGPGTRLTVT.

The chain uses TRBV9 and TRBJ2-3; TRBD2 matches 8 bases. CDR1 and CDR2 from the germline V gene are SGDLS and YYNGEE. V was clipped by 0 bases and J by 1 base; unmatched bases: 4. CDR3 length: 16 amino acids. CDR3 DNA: TGTGCCAGCAGCGTAGCGGGGACTAGGGGCACAGATACGCAGTATTTT. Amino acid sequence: CASSVAGTRGTDTQYF.

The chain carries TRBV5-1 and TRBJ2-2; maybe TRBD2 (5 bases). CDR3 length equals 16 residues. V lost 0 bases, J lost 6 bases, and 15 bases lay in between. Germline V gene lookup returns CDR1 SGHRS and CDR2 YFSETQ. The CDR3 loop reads CASSLAPEVSAGELFF. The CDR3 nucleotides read TGCGCCAGCAGCTTGGCCCCGGAGGTTTCGGCCGGGGAGCTGTTTTTT.

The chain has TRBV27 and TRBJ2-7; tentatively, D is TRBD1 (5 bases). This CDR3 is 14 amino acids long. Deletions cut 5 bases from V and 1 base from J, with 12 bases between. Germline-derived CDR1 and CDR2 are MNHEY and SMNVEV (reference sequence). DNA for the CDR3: TGTGCCAGCAGTCCGCTAGGGGATTCCTACGAGCAGTACTTC. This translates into CASSPLGDSYEQYF.

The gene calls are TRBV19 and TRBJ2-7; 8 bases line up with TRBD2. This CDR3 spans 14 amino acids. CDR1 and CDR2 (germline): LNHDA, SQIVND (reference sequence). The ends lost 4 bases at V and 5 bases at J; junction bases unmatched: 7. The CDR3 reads CASSKVLAVDEQYF. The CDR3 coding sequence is TGTGCCAGTAGTAAAGTACTAGCGGTCGACGAGCAGTACTTC.

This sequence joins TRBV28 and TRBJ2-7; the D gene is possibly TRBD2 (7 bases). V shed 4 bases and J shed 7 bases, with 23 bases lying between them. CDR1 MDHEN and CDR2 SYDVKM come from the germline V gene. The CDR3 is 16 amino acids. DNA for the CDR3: TGTGCCAGCAGTTGGGTTAAGTGGGGCGGGGGCCGGGAGCAGTACTTC. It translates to CASSWVKWGGGREQYF.

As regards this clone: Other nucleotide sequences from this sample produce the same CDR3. CDR3 in amino acids: CASSSLQETQYF. CDR3 coding DNA: TGTGCCAGCAGCTCCCTCCAAGAGACCCAGTACTTC. The chain employs TRBV7-9 and TRBJ2-5, with unresolved D. Looked up from germline, CDR1 is SEHNR and CDR2 is FQNEAQ (reference sequence). CDR3 size: 12 residues. V was pared by 4 bases and J by 1 base, with 4 bases between.

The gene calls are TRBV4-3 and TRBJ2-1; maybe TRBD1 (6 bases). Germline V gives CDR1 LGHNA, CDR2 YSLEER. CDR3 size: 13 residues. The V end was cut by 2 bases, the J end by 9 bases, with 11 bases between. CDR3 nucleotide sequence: TGCGCCAGCAGCCAATCAGGGGCGGGTGAGCAGTTCTTC. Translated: CASSQSGAGEQFF.

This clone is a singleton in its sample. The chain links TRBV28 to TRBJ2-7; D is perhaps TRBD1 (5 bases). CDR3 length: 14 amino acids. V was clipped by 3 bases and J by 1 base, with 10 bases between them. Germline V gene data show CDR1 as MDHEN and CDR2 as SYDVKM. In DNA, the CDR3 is TGTGCCAGCAGTTTGGTAAGGGGTTCCTACGAGCAGTACTTC. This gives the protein CASSLVRGSYEQYF.

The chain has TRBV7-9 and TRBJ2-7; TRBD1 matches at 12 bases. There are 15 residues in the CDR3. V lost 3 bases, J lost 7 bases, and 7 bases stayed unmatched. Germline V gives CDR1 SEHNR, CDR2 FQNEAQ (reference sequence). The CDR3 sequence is CASSFVGTGGNEQYF. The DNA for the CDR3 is TGTGCCAGCAGCTTTGTCGGGACAGGGGGCAATGAGCAGTACTTC.

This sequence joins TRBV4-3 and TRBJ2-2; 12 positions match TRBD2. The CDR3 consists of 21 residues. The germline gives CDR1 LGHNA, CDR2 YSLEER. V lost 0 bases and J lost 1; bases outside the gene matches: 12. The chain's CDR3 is CASSQEALAGGKLGNTGELFF. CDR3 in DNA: TGCGCCAGCAGCCAAGAAGCCCTAGCGGGAGGGAAATTAGGGAACACCGGGGAGCTGTTTTTT.

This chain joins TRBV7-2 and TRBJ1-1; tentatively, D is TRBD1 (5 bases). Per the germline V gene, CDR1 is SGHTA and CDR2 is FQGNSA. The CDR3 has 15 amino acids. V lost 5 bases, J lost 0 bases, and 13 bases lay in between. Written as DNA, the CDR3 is TGTGCCAGCAGCCGTCTAAGGGACTTGAACACTGAAGCTTTCTTT. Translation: CASSRLRDLNTEAFF.